This TCR beta chain was observed in a study of blood T cell repertoires in COVID-19. Looked up from germline, CDR1 is SEHNR and CDR2 is FQNEAQ (reference sequence). This CDR3 contains 14 residues. Germline trimming cut 4 bases from V and 3 bases from J; bases unmatched to any gene: 3. Sequencing was performed with immunoSEQ multiplex PCR; in TCRdb, only in-frame clones are kept and a portion is missing. The table lists approximately 230,000 clones, around 89% of them singletons. The sequence was collected from a woman younger than 45 with COVID-19, enrolled during active disease. The gene calls are TRBV7-9 and TRBJ2-3; 8 nucleotides align to TRBD1. Sequencing was carried out using peripheral blood. CDR3 sequence: CASSWTGLTDTQYF. In DNA, the CDR3 is TGTGCCAGCAGCTGGACAGGGTTGACAGATACGCAGTATTTT. Full variable domain (rest looked up from reference TRBV7-9 and TRBJ2-3): DTGVSQNPRHKITKRGQNVTFRCDPISEHNRLYWYRQTLGQGPEFLTYFQNEAQLEKSRLLSDRFSAERPKGSFSTLEIQRTEQGDSAMYLCASSWTGLTDTQYFGPGTRLTVL.